Presented here are 6 T cell receptor beta chains from one specimen sequenced in a study of shared clonotypes between healthy human individuals. Assay used: immunoSEQ multiplex PCR; TCRdb lists only in-frame clones, some missing. The sample holds under 350,000 clones, more than 75% seen once. The sequenced material came from memory CD8+ T cells sorted from blood. The subset here: CD45RO+ cells pooled with CCR7-negative TemRA cells. The receptors shown here come from a man in his late teens or twenties in good health.

This chain uses TRBV6-6 with TRBJ2-4, with D perhaps TRBD1 (6 bases). This CDR3 has 13 residues. Germline lookup yields CDR1 MNHNY and CDR2 SVGAGI (reference sequence). Trimming took 6 bases from V and 6 from J, leaving 12 bases between them. The CDR3 here is CASRGAVGNIQYF. CDR3 nucleotides: TGTGCCAGCAGGGGGGCAGTAGGAAACATTCAGTACTTC.

The chain uses TRBV9 and TRBJ2-2, with D uncertain. The CDR3 totals 12 residues. Germline V gene sequence: CDR1 SGDLS, CDR2 YYNGEE. The V end was cut by 3 bases, the J end by 5 bases, with 5 bases between. Here the CDR3 DNA reads TGTGCCAGCAGCGCCTCGACCGGGGAGCTGTTTTTT. Its protein product is CASSASTGELFF. Drawing the rest from reference TRBV9 and TRBJ2-2, the complete variable domain is DSGVTQTPKHLITATGQRVTLRCSPRSGDLSVYWYQQSLDQGLQFLIQYYNGEERAKGNILERFSAQQFPDLHSELNLSSLELGDSALYFCASSASTGELFFGEGSRLTVL.

This clone was found many times. The chain combines TRBV11-2 with TRBJ2-7, with D hard to call. Germline values: CDR1 SGHAT, CDR2 FQNNGV. The CDR3 sequence is 15 residues long. Between the trimmed V and J ends, which lost 0 bases and 0 bases, there was a span of 9 bases. CDR3 sequence reads: CASSLEGSFSYEQYF. The CDR3 DNA sequence: TGTGCCAGCAGCTTAGAAGGCAGCTTCTCCTACGAGCAGTACTTC.

Here the CDR3 DNA reads TGTGCCAGCAGTTTCAGGGGCTTTGCCTACGAGCAGTACTTC. This codes for CASSFRGFAYEQYF. The chain recombines TRBV28 with TRBJ2-7; maybe TRBD1 (6 bases). Germline CDR1 MDHEN, CDR2 SYDVKM. The V and J ends lost 3 bases and 2 bases respectively, with 11 bases between them. The length of the CDR3 is 14 residues.

This clone was observed a single time. J is TRBJ2-1 and V is TRBV27; the match to TRBD1 covers 7 bases. Germline CDR1 MNHEY, CDR2 SMNVEV (reference sequence). This CDR3 has 13 amino acids. J was trimmed by 9 bases and V by 5 bases; bases with no gene match: 7. CDR3 region: CASSETGVSEQFF. As DNA, the CDR3 is TGTGCCAGCAGTGAAACAGGGGTCAGTGAGCAGTTCTTC.

The chain links TRBV4-3 to TRBJ2-2, with D possibly TRBD2 on 5 matching bases. The CDR3 spans 14 residues. CDR1 is LGHNA and CDR2 is YSLEER in the germline V gene. V was clipped by 0 bases and J by 5 bases, with 7 bases between them. Here the CDR3 reads CASSQELVTGELFF. Written as DNA, the CDR3 is TGCGCCAGCAGCCAAGAACTAGTAACCGGGGAGCTGTTTTTT.